A single sample is the source of the 25 T cell receptor beta chains below, sequenced in a study of cytomegalovirus exposure and HLA in healthy donors. Assay: immunoSEQ multiplex PCR; the TCRdb copy retains only in-frame clones and omits some. This sample yields approximately 150,000 clones, of which approximately 86% are seen a single time; 2% to 3% belongs to the top ten. The material sequenced was PBMCs. These receptors were taken from a man younger than 35 in good health and CMV-seropositive.

J is TRBJ1-3 and V is TRBV27; the D is unclear. This CDR3 contains 13 residues. Trimming removed 8 bases from V and 2 bases from J, with 10 bases in between. Germline-derived CDR1 and CDR2 are MNHEY and SMNVEV (reference sequence). The CDR3 reads CASRRVPGNTIYF. In nucleotides, the CDR3 is TGTGCCAGCCGGAGAGTCCCTGGAAACACCATATATTTT.

The V call is TRBV7-9, the J call TRBJ1-2, with 10 bases matching TRBD1. V lost 8 bases to trimming and J lost 6 bases; unmatched junction nucleotides: 12. CDR1 SEHNR and CDR2 FQNEAQ come from the germline V gene (reference sequence). CDR3 size: 15 residues. As DNA, the CDR3 is TGTGCCAGCTCCCCAGACAGGGGGCAAAAGGATGGCTACACCTTC. The encoded protein is CASSPDRGQKDGYTF.

The CDR3 spells CATSRVRSEKLFF. The CDR3 region has the DNA TGTGCAACGAGCAGGGTGAGGAGTGAAAAACTGTTTTTT. V gene TRBV15 combines with J gene TRBJ1-4, with TRBD1 as a possible D gene (5 bases). In germline, CDR1 is LNHNV, CDR2 YYDKDF (reference sequence). The CDR3 is 13 residues long.

J is TRBJ2-6 and V is TRBV7-2; 8 nucleotides agree with TRBD1. The CDR3 covers 16 residues. The germline CDR1 and CDR2 sequences are SGHTA and FQGNSA. The V and J ends lost 5 bases and 4 bases, in that order; junction bases with no gene match: 7. Here the CDR3 reads CASSVTGVDGANVLTF. Here the CDR3 DNA reads TGTGCCAGCAGCGTGACAGGGGTGGACGGGGCCAACGTCCTGACTTTC.

The rearrangement links TRBV7-2 to TRBJ2-7, with 7 bases matching TRBD2. Trimming at V came to 2 bases and at J to 2 bases, leaving 9 bases not matched to a gene. CDR3 length: 16 residues. Germline assignment: CDR1 SGHTA and CDR2 FQGNSA. This CDR3 reads CASSLRSSGDPYEQYF. CDR3 coding DNA: TGTGCCAGCAGCTTAAGGTCCAGCGGGGATCCCTACGAGCAGTACTTC.

CDR3 protein: CASRRLAASENIQYF. The CDR3 DNA reads as TGCGCCAGCAGGAGACTAGCGGCGAGTGAAAACATTCAGTACTTC. V usage is TRBV5-1 and J usage is TRBJ2-4; 9 bases fit TRBD2. The junction had 8 bases not matched to a gene; V was cut back by 5 bases and J by 5 bases. This CDR3 is 15 amino acids long. Germline-derived CDR1 and CDR2 are SGHRS and YFSETQ.

This clone was found once. V is TRBV20-1 and J is TRBJ1-2; D is unresolved. Germline CDR1 and CDR2: DFQATT and SNEGSKA (reference sequence). V was trimmed by 6 bases and J by 8 bases, leaving 7 bases between them. The CDR3 sequence is 9 residues long. The CDR3 region is CSASPGYTF. The CDR3 nucleotides are TGCAGTGCAAGCCCGGGCTACACCTTC.

The J gene is TRBJ2-2, the V gene TRBV5-6; 10 bases map to TRBD2. This CDR3 spans 17 amino acids. V gave up 4 bases and J gave up 3 bases; unmatched junction bases: 9. Germline CDR1 is SGHDT and CDR2 is YYEEEE. The CDR3 DNA reads as TGTGCCAGCAGCGCTGGGATAGCGGGAGGATACACCGGGGAGCTGTTTTTT. Residues: CASSAGIAGGYTGELFF.

This clone has just one count. V gene TRBV10-3 combines with J gene TRBJ1-3, with D perhaps TRBD1 (5 bases). CDR3 length equals 15 residues. Trimming pared 10 bases from V and 4 bases from J, leaving 20 bases between. CDR1 ENHRY and CDR2 SYGVKD come from the germline V gene. The CDR3 sequence is CATTAGLDRGNTIYF. CDR3 coding DNA: TGTGCCACGACGGCAGGGTTGGATAGGGGAAACACCATATATTTT.

This chain connects TRBV19 to TRBJ2-2; 9 bases agree with TRBD1. CDR1 LNHDA and CDR2 SQIVND come from the germline V gene (reference sequence). The CDR3 has 14 amino acids. V lost 5 bases to trimming and J lost 7 bases; unmatched junction nucleotides: 5. CDR3 region: CASSVQGAGGELFF. DNA for the CDR3: TGTGCCAGTAGTGTACAGGGGGCGGGCGGGGAGCTGTTTTTT.

This chain joins TRBV7-3 and TRBJ2-1, with TRBD1 matching 7 bases. V lost 2 bases to trimming and J lost 6 bases; unmatched junction nucleotides: 1. Per germline, CDR1 SGHTA and CDR2 FQGTGA. The CDR3 is 13 residues long. The CDR3 DNA reads as TGTGCCAGCAGCTTAGGACAGGTCAATGAGCAGTTCTTC. Its translation: CASSLGQVNEQFF.

J is TRBJ2-1 and V is TRBV11-3; TRBD1 agrees at 7 bases. CDR1 SGHNT and CDR2 YENEEA come from the germline V gene. V shed 0 bases and J 3 bases; nucleotides not matched to a gene: 2. The CDR3 has 15 amino acids. DNA of the CDR3: TGTGCCAGCAGCTTAGAAGGGGGCCACTACAATGAGCAGTTCTTC. This sequence encodes CASSLEGGHYNEQFF.

The J gene is TRBJ2-1, the V gene TRBV9; 7 bases fit TRBD2. Trimming removed 4 bases from V and 13 bases from J; junction bases left unmatched: 23. The CDR3 is 17 amino acids. The germline gives CDR1 SGDLS, CDR2 YYNGEE. The DNA for the CDR3 is TGTGCCAGCAGCCCACCTACTAGCGAGTTAATATCAATGAGTCAGTTCTTC. Protein: CASSPPTSELISMSQFF.

This CDR3 is CSASDTYEQYF. CDR3 DNA: TGCAGTGCTAGTGACACCTACGAGCAGTACTTC. The chain has TRBV20-1 and TRBJ2-7; D remains unclear. The CDR3 contains 11 residues. Trimming shortened V by 3 bases and J by 2 bases, and 5 bases separated the two germline ends. Germline loops: CDR1 DFQATT, CDR2 SNEGSKA (reference sequence).

The gene calls are TRBV10-3 and TRBJ1-1, with D possibly matching TRBD1 (6 bases). Per the germline V gene, CDR1 is ENHRY and CDR2 is SYGVKD. CDR3 length: 14 amino acids. The ends were cut back, 0 bases at V and 5 bases at J, with 10 bases in the middle. DNA of the CDR3: TGTGCCATCAGTGAGTCTAACAGGGAGACTGAAGCTTTCTTT. Protein product: CAISESNRETEAFF.

The chain carries TRBV2 and TRBJ1-1; possible D gene TRBD1, 6 bases. V lost 3 bases, J lost 2 bases, and 13 bases lay in between. CDR1 is SNHLY, CDR2 FYNNEI, per germline. The CDR3 has 15 residues. In DNA, the CDR3 is TGTGCCAGCAGTGAGGAGGCAGGGGATAACACTGAAGCTTTCTTT. It specifies CASSEEAGDNTEAFF.

The chain carries TRBV6-9 and TRBJ1-1, with 7 bases that match TRBD1. Germline trimming cut 4 bases from V and 12 bases from J; bases unmatched to any gene: 17. The CDR3 is 15 residues long. The germline V gene has CDR1 MNHGY and CDR2 SVAAGI. The CDR3 coding sequence is TGTGCCAGCAGTTCCAACTACGGGACAGTCCTAGTAACTTTCTTT. Translated: CASSSNYGTVLVTFF.

V and J are TRBV5-4 and TRBJ1-2, with 8 bases identical to TRBD1. V gave up 4 bases and J gave up 2 bases; unmatched junction bases: 4. The V gene's germline CDR1 is SGHNT and CDR2 YYREEE (reference sequence). The CDR3 runs 14 residues. The CDR3 coding sequence is TGTGCCAGCAGCACCTGGACAGGGAACTATGGCTACACCTTC. Protein sequence: CASSTWTGNYGYTF.

This clone has more than one count but fewer than ten. The chain has TRBV27 and TRBJ1-5; no firm D call. Germline-derived CDR1 and CDR2 are MNHEY and SMNVEV (reference sequence). With 4 bases removed from V and 7 bases from J, the gap between germline ends came to 14 bases. There are 14 residues in the CDR3. The CDR3 region is CASSSAGSGQPQHF. The CDR3, as DNA: TGTGCCAGCAGTTCGGCGGGATCAGGACAGCCCCAGCATTTT.

The chain carries TRBV11-2 and TRBJ2-2; TRBD1 aligns across 8 bases. Looked up from germline, CDR1 is SGHAT and CDR2 is FQNNGV. V was clipped by 4 bases and J by 3 bases; unmatched bases: 13. There are 18 residues in the CDR3. CDR3: CASSSARTAGGYTGELFF. For the CDR3, the DNA is TGTGCCAGCAGCTCCGCTAGGACGGCAGGGGGCTACACCGGGGAGCTGTTTTTT.

This clone occurred a few times. The genes are TRBV5-4 and TRBJ2-7, with 7 bases matching TRBD1. Germline CDR1 and CDR2: SGHNT and YYREEE (reference sequence). The CDR3 contains 14 residues. J was trimmed by 3 bases and V by 0 bases; bases with no gene match: 3. This chain's CDR3 is CASSLVDRDYEQYF. The DNA of the CDR3 is TGTGCCAGCAGCTTGGTAGACAGGGACTACGAGCAGTACTTC.

The chain is built from TRBV15 and TRBJ2-1; 8 bases line up with TRBD1. The V and J ends lost 7 bases and 4 bases, in that order; junction bases with no gene match: 3. This CDR3 has 13 residues. Germline V CDR1 and CDR2: LNHNV, YYDKDF (reference sequence). CDR3 nucleotides: TGTGCCACCATGGACAGGGTTTACAATGAGCAGTTCTTC. Translation gives CATMDRVYNEQFF.

This clone turned up a few times. In DNA, the CDR3 is TGTGCCAGTTTACAGGGTTTTACCCGGGAGCTGTTTTTT. Translated, it gives CASLQGFTRELFF. The V call is TRBV21-1, the J call TRBJ2-2; the table assigns TRBD1, which was not confirmed against the DNA. TRBV21-1 is described as a pseudogene. This CDR3 has 13 amino acids.

The chain is built from TRBV20-1 and TRBJ1-2, with D perhaps TRBD1 (5 bases). The CDR3 has 11 residues. Germline V lookup: CDR1 DFQATT, CDR2 SNEGSKA (reference sequence). V lost 0 bases, J lost 7 bases, and 6 bases lay in between. CDR3 in amino acids: CSAREGGGYTF. DNA for the CDR3: TGCAGTGCTAGAGAGGGGGGTGGCTACACCTTC.

The chain employs TRBV7-2 and TRBJ2-2; a possible D gene is TRBD2 (6 bases). CDR3 length equals 16 residues. Germline V gene lookup returns CDR1 SGHTA and CDR2 FQGNSA. The germline V and J ends were trimmed by 5 bases and 6 bases, with 19 bases remaining between them. CDR3 residues: CASSAGWARGAGELFF. CDR3 bases: TGTGCCAGCAGCGCGGGATGGGCGAGAGGGGCCGGGGAGCTGTTTTTT. Filled out from reference TRBV7-2 and TRBJ2-2, the complete variable domain reads GAGVSQSPSNKVTEKGKDVELRCDPISGHTALYWYRQSLGQGLEFLIYFQGNSAPDKSGLPSDRFSAERTGGSVSTLTIQRTQQEDSAVYLCASSAGWARGAGELFFGEGSRLTVL.